Shown below are 10 T cell receptor beta chains from a single sample sequenced in a study of T cell repertoires in cytomegalovirus infection. From the reads, TCRdb called clonotypes with MiXCR, one entry per CDR3 protein. The sample has about 230,000 distinct CDR3 sequences, over 20% seen once. Sequenced material: CD8+ T cells from PBMCs. The receptors derive from a human donor in good health (CMV status not recorded). Some clones in this sample may be carry-over from other donors' samples.

This clonotype was seen ten or more times. The V gene is TRBV12-3 or TRBV12-4, the J gene TRBJ2-1; no definite D call. The CDR3 has 13 amino acids. The ends were cut back, 2 bases at V and 4 bases at J, with 6 bases in the middle. The CDR3 is CASSLTPYNEQFF. The CDR3 bases are TGTGCCAGCAGTTTAACCCCGTACAATGAGCAGTTCTTC.

This chain links TRBV7-6 with TRBJ2-1, with TRBD2 identical over 10 bases. This CDR3 contains 15 residues. Germline assignment: CDR1 SGHVS and CDR2 FNYEAQ. Trimming removed 1 base from V and 6 bases from J; junction bases left unmatched: 3. The CDR3 protein is CASSLELAGFNEQFF. The CDR3 DNA reads TGTGCCAGCAGCTTAGAACTAGCGGGGTTCAATGAGCAGTTCTTC.

This chain connects TRBV12-3 or TRBV12-4 to TRBJ2-1; maybe TRBD1 (6 bases). The V and J ends lost 8 bases and 3 bases respectively, with 17 bases between them. CDR3 length: 15 amino acids. Here the CDR3 reads CASHYPDSDYNEQFF. The CDR3, as DNA: TGTGCCAGCCACTATCCGGACAGCGACTACAATGAGCAGTTCTTC.

Concerning this clonotype itself: Here the CDR3 omits its conserved ending phenylalanine or tryptophan, so a read error is the likely source. The chain couples TRBV2 to TRBJ2-1, with D maybe TRBD2 (5 bases). Trimming took 2 bases from V and 8 from J, leaving 16 bases between them. Germline V gives CDR1 SNHLY, CDR2 FYNNEI. The CDR3 is 15 residues long. CDR3 region: CASSELRALDYEQFL. CDR3 coding DNA: TGTGCCAGCAGTGAATTGAGGGCCCTCGACTATGAGCAGTTCCTC.

The rearrangement links TRBV28 to TRBJ1-5, with unresolved D. The germline V gene has CDR1 MDHEN and CDR2 SYDVKM. This CDR3 contains 12 residues. The CDR3 DNA sequence: TGTGGAAGTGATCCAACGAATCAGCCCCAGCATTTT. It specifies CGSDPTNQPQHF.

In regard to this clonotype: This may arise from a read error, as a much more abundant clone is one base away. The rearrangement links TRBV6-5 to TRBJ1-3, with D perhaps matching TRBD1 (5 bases). Germline V gene lookup returns CDR1 MNHEY and CDR2 SVGAGI. This CDR3 has 15 amino acids. The V gene lost 4 bases and the J gene lost 0 bases, with 10 bases spanning the gap. This CDR3 is CASSFGQSSGNTIYF. The DNA for the CDR3 is TGTGCCAGCAGTTTCGGACAAAGCTCTGGAAACACCATATATTTT.

This clonotype was observed a handful of times. V usage is TRBV28 and J usage is TRBJ2-1; no clear D. CDR3 size: 14 residues. Between the trimmed V and J ends, which lost 5 bases and 2 bases, there was a span of 10 bases. Germline assignment: CDR1 MDHEN and CDR2 SYDVKM. The CDR3 here is CASSHPHPYNEQFF. CDR3 DNA sequence: TGTGCCAGCAGTCATCCCCACCCCTACAATGAGCAGTTCTTC.

This clonotype appeared many times. The rearrangement uses TRBV7-9 and TRBJ2-2; TRBD1 matches at 7 bases. The junction had 3 bases not matched to a gene; V was cut back by 5 bases and J by 0 bases. This CDR3 contains 15 residues. Germline V gene lookup returns CDR1 SEHNR and CDR2 FQNEAQ (reference sequence). CDR3 bases: TGTGCCAGCAGCAAGACAGGGCCGAACACCGGGGAGCTGTTTTTT. Its protein is CASSKTGPNTGELFF.

This clonotype occurred many times. The CDR3 DNA is TGTGCCAGCAGCTTAGATCCCGCCTACTACGAGCAGTACTTC. As protein: CASSLDPAYYEQYF. This sequence joins TRBV7-2 and TRBJ2-7; unclear D gene. The CDR3 is made up of 14 amino acids. The ends were cut back, 1 base at V and 3 bases at J, with 10 bases in the middle. Germline CDR1 and CDR2: SGHTA and FQGNSA.

In its sample, this clonotype was seen many times. V is TRBV19 and J is TRBJ2-2, with no clear D. With 2 bases removed from V and 4 bases from J, the gap between germline ends came to 8 bases. The CDR3 has 14 residues. The germline gives CDR1 LNHDA, CDR2 SQIVND (reference sequence). The CDR3 bases are TGTGCCAGTAGTATAATCTTAGGCACCGGGGAGCTGTTTTTT. Protein product: CASSIILGTGELFF.